This T cell receptor beta chain originates from a study of read filtering for tumor transcriptome and immune sequencing. About the study: Revised staging placed 8 or 9 patients in R-ISS I, about 17 in II, six or seven in III.

In this sample, this clonotype turned up many times. Its antigen remains unknown. Study-wide findings and caveats: Sorted CD138-negative bone marrow cells were not purified T cells.

Molecular barcoded adaptors covering alpha/delta and beta/gamma chains were used on around 370 ng RNA. TCRdb analysed the reads with MiXCR anew, one entry per CDR3 protein. The sample has over 40,000 distinct CDR3 sequences; more than 10% are singletons. J gave up 0 bases and V 6 bases, and 5 bases lay outside the gene matches. The CDR3 runs 13 residues. From germline, CDR1 is SQVTM and CDR2 ANQGSEA. This chain joins TRBV29-1 and TRBJ2-7, with TRBD1 matching over 7 bases. The material sequenced was a population of CD138-negative cells sorted from bone marrow. The clonotype comes from a donor at least 40 years old with multiple myeloma. CDR3 amino acids: CSVGTAPSYEQYF. Written as DNA, the CDR3 is TGCAGCGTGGGGACAGCTCCCTCCTACGAGCAGTACTTC.